Listed here are 13 T cell receptor beta chains from one sample, sequenced in a study of metastatic and nonmetastatic thyroid tumors. TCRdb reanalyzed the PCR reads with MiXCR. The repertoire consists of about 9,400 clones, with approximately 32% occurring once and the leading ten covering 16%. No patient had received any treatment before thyroid surgery. Material: adjacent normal tissue. The source is a female donor with papillary thyroid cancer or a benign thyroid nodule (not recorded which). Some clones in this sample may be carry-over from other donors' samples.

The V call is TRBV28, the J call TRBJ1-5, with a possible D match to TRBD1 (6 bases). Trimming cost V 7 bases and J 0 bases, with 13 bases left between them. The V gene's germline CDR1 is MDHEN and CDR2 SYDVKM. The CDR3 runs to 15 residues. The CDR3 spells CASIRGEGSNQPQHF. CDR3 nucleotide sequence: TGTGCCAGCATCAGGGGTGAGGGTAGCAATCAGCCCCAGCATTTT. Full variable domain (missing parts from reference TRBV28 and TRBJ1-5): DVKVTQSSRYLVKRTGEKVFLECVQDMDHENMFWYRQDPGLGLRLIYFSYDVKMKEKGDIPEGYSVSREKKERFSLILESASTNQTSMYLCASIRGEGSNQPQHFGDGTRLSIL.

This clone is classed as medium-sized. The chain employs TRBV20-1 and TRBJ2-5; D gene unclear. The CDR3 has 13 residues. The germline gives CDR1 DFQATT, CDR2 SNEGSKA (reference sequence). The V gene lost 6 bases and the J gene lost 2 bases, with 13 bases spanning the gap. The CDR3 DNA follows: TGCAGTGCCCCGGACCCGAATCAAGAGACCCAGTACTTC. Amino acid sequence: CSAPDPNQETQYF.

The rearrangement joins TRBV5-1 to TRBJ1-1; unclear D gene. The CDR3 consists of 15 residues. Trimming took off 0 bases at V and 7 bases at J, with 16 bases between the two ends. The germline CDR1 and CDR2 sequences are SGHRS and YFSETQ. As DNA, the CDR3 is TGCGCCAGCAGCTTGGGGGTGGGCCTATGGGATGAAGCTTTCTTT. It translates to CASSLGVGLWDEAFF.

This chain links TRBV6-1 with TRBJ1-2; D not resolved. The CDR3 extends over 18 amino acids. V was trimmed by 2 bases and J by 2 bases, leaving 21 bases between them. Germline V gene sequence: CDR1 MNHNS, CDR2 SASEGT. CDR3 loop: CASSELPQGSGVNYGYTF. DNA of the CDR3: TGTGCCAGCAGTGAATTGCCCCAAGGGTCCGGGGTCAACTATGGCTACACCTTC.

The table lists this clone with a few counts. J is TRBJ2-3 and V is TRBV6-1; D gene uncertain. Germline assignment: CDR1 MNHNS and CDR2 SASEGT. The CDR3 length is 16 residues. Trimming shortened V by 7 bases and J by 0 bases, and 17 bases separated the two germline ends. CDR3 region: CASISDGWVSTDTQYF. CDR3 sequence (DNA): TGTGCCAGCATTTCCGACGGTTGGGTGAGCACAGATACGCAGTATTTT.

The rearrangement links TRBV27 to TRBJ2-7, with TRBD1 matching 10 bases. V gave up 5 bases and J gave up 5 bases; unmatched junction bases: 9. The CDR3 runs to 15 residues. The germline gives CDR1 MNHEY, CDR2 SMNVEV (reference sequence). The DNA of the CDR3 is TGTGCCAGCAGTCTTCATCCGACAGGGGGCGACGAGCAGTACTTC. It yields the protein CASSLHPTGGDEQYF.

This clone was counted a few times. The chain carries TRBV20-1 and TRBJ2-7, with 14 bases identical to TRBD2. The CDR3 is 17 amino acids. Per the germline V gene, CDR1 is DFQATT and CDR2 is SNEGSKA (reference sequence). V shed 4 bases, J shed 0 bases, and the junction held 8 bases outside the gene matches. CDR3 protein: CSAKGLAGVYSSYEQYF. For the CDR3, the DNA is TGCAGTGCTAAGGGACTAGCGGGAGTCTATTCCTCCTACGAGCAGTACTTC.

This clone has just one count. The CDR3 protein is CASSSGQSTGRYEQYF. CDR3 sequence (DNA): TGCGCCAGCAGCAGCGGACAGAGTACTGGGCGGTACGAGCAGTACTTC. J is TRBJ2-7 and V is TRBV5-1; the D gene is possibly TRBD1 (6 bases). Trimming took off 4 bases at V and 4 bases at J, with 21 bases between the two ends. The V gene's germline CDR1 is SGHRS and CDR2 YFSETQ. CDR3 length equals 16 residues. The variable domain in full, completed from reference TRBV5-1 and TRBJ2-7, reads KAGVTQTPRYLIKTRGQQVTLSCSPISGHRSVSWYQQTPGQGLQFLFEYFSETQRNKGNFPGRFSGRQFSNSRSEMNVSTLELGDSALYLCASSSGQSTGRYEQYFGPGTRLTVT.

The genes are TRBV11-2 and TRBJ2-5; the D gene is possibly TRBD2 (5 bases). V shed 0 bases and J shed 2 bases, with 13 bases lying between them. The CDR3 loop spans 16 amino acids. CDR1 SGHAT and CDR2 FQNNGV come from the germline V gene. The CDR3 protein is CASSLDGSVRQETQYF. DNA for the CDR3: TGTGCCAGCAGCTTAGATGGGAGTGTGCGACAAGAGACCCAGTACTTC.

This clone was found a few times. The CDR3 coding sequence is TGCGCCAGCAGTGAGCTGACTAGCTCCAGCACAGATACGCAGTATTTT. Protein product: CASSELTSSSTDTQYF. The chain joins TRBV10-1 to TRBJ2-3; 7 positions agree with TRBD2. The germline V gene encodes CDR1 WNHNN and CDR2 SYGVQD (reference sequence). This CDR3 contains 16 residues. Unmatched junction bases numbered 5, after V lost 2 bases and J lost 0 bases.

The V call is TRBV20-1, the J call TRBJ2-7; D could derive from TRBD1 or TRBD2 (5 bases each). Trimming took off 0 bases at V and 3 bases at J, with 12 bases between the two ends. Per the germline V gene, CDR1 is DFQATT and CDR2 is SNEGSKA (reference sequence). The CDR3 is 14 amino acids. This CDR3 is CSARDRDLGYEQYF. The CDR3 region has the DNA TGCAGTGCTAGAGATCGGGACCTCGGCTACGAGCAGTACTTC.

This clone occurred a few times. The chain is built from TRBV12-3 or TRBV12-4 and TRBJ1-6; D call uncertain. This CDR3 contains 15 residues. Trimming shortened V by 1 base and J by 7 bases, and 11 bases separated the two germline ends. CDR3 sequence (DNA): TGTGCCAGCAGTTTAGGGGGAGGAGGGAATTCACCCCTCCACTTT. Protein product: CASSLGGGGNSPLHF.

In this sample, this clone turned up a few times. The V gene is TRBV2, the J gene TRBJ2-7; D uncertain. V dropped 2 bases and J dropped 3 bases, with 14 bases sitting between them. CDR1 is SNHLY, CDR2 FYNNEI, per germline. This CDR3 region has 15 residues. The CDR3 is CASSEMGLQYYEQYF. CDR3 sequence (DNA): TGTGCCAGCAGTGAAATGGGTCTACAATACTACGAGCAGTACTTC.